Below, one T cell receptor beta chain is given with its context. What it recognizes is unknown. Sequencing of TCR beta covered CD8+ and CD4+ T cells obtained from blood. Negative isolation yielded the CD8+ and CD4+ T cells, while FACS enriched the TEMRA cells. The data originate from a study of CD8 T cells in Susac syndrome. Study-level results: The study acknowledged a relatively small number of individuals in its TCR sequencing and HLA analysis.

The CDR3 is 16 residues long. With 0 bases removed from V and 3 bases from J, the gap between germline ends came to 13 bases. CDR1 is LNHNV, CDR2 YYDKDF, per germline (reference sequence). An amount of RNA that ranged from roughly 0.45 to 1 ug was reverse transcribed with random hexamers. TCRdb independently ran MiXCR on the immunoSEQ multiplex PCR reads; one entry per CDR3 protein. The table shows fewer than 350,000 distinct CDR3 sequences, with about 89% occurring only once. The receptor's source is a human donor with multiple sclerosis. The chain combines TRBV15 with TRBJ2-3; no clear D gene. What was sequenced was CD8+ T cells from PBMCs. CDR3 region: CATSRDSGSSTDTQYF. CDR3 DNA: TGTGCCACCAGCAGAGATTCGGGTTCCTCTACAGATACGCAGTATTTT.